Listed here are 6 T cell receptor beta chains from one sample, sequenced in a study of spatial heterogeneity in lung cancer. From the 5' RACE reads, TCRdb called clonotypes with MiXCR, one entry per CDR3 protein. The table includes 24,000 or so distinct CDR3 sequences, 3.3% detected once. Time point given: sample taken at primary tumor resection. Unsorted whole RNA samples from tumor, nontumor lung or frozen PBMC were sequenced. Sample: PBMCs, taken at surgery. These receptors were obtained from a female donor with early-stage non-small cell lung cancer.

Ten or more counts support this clonotype. This CDR3 reads CASSVGQKYEQYF. The CDR3 DNA reads TGTGCCAGCAGTGTGGGACAGAAATACGAGCAGTACTTC. V is TRBV2 and J is TRBJ2-7; 7 bases fit TRBD1. This CDR3 is 13 amino acids long. J was trimmed by 4 bases and V by 4 bases; bases with no gene match: 4. Germline CDR1 is SNHLY and CDR2 is FYNNEI.

In its sample, this clonotype was seen a few times. The junction shows a germline mismatch at one end, possibly a read error. This chain uses TRBV6-1 with TRBJ2-7, with 9 bases fitting TRBD2. The germline CDR1 and CDR2 sequences are MNHNS and SASEGT. The CDR3 spans 12 residues. CDR3 residues: CATGLAEYGQYF. The CDR3 region has the DNA TGTGCCACGGGACTAGCAGAATACGGGCAGTACTTC.

This sequence joins TRBV27 and TRBJ1-3; D is uncertain. Per germline, CDR1 MNHEY and CDR2 SMNVEV (reference sequence). The CDR3 runs to 15 residues. Between the trimmed V and J ends, which lost 1 base and 2 bases, there was a span of 9 bases. CDR3 protein: CASSLYPGTGNTIYF. In DNA form, the CDR3 reads TGTGCCAGCAGTTTATATCCGGGTACTGGAAACACCATATATTTT.

This clonotype appeared many times. The genes are TRBV12-3 or TRBV12-4 and TRBJ2-1; the match to TRBD1 covers 9 bases. The CDR3 extends over 11 amino acids. The V segment lost 6 bases and the J segment 14 bases; nucleotides outside the gene matches: 5. This chain's CDR3 is CASSRTGVKFF. As DNA, the CDR3 is TGTGCCAGCAGCCGGACAGGGGTTAAGTTCTTC.

This clonotype showed up many times. The genes are TRBV5-1 and TRBJ1-2; D is unclear. CDR1 and CDR2 (germline): SGHRS, YFSETQ. The V end lost 4 bases, the J end lost 0 bases, and 13 bases lay between the germline ends. This CDR3 spans 15 amino acids. The CDR3 loop reads CASSLTVGTNYGYTF. The CDR3 DNA sequence: TGCGCCAGCAGCCTAACAGTGGGCACTAACTATGGCTACACCTTC.

This clonotype was found many times. The chain recombines TRBV11-3 with TRBJ2-3; D unresolved. CDR1 is SGHNT and CDR2 is YENEEA in the germline V gene. V lost 5 bases to trimming and J lost 0 bases, with 12 bases between them. The CDR3 totals 15 residues. This CDR3 is CASSPSPGSTDTQYF. CDR3 bases: TGTGCCAGCAGCCCATCGCCGGGTAGCACAGATACGCAGTATTTT.